This T cell receptor beta chain derives from a study of breast tumors, draining lymph nodes, adjacent tissues. General observations from the study: Tumor repertoires ranked between lymph nodes and nontumor tissue in diversity, with V and J gene preferences. Most tumor T cells seemingly derive from lymph node, then expand in tumor.

TCRdb re-called the multiplex PCR reads through MiXCR, storing one row per CDR3 protein. The data contain fewer than 200,000 distinct CDR3 sequences, about 34% of them singletons. Axillary draining lymph nodes of breast cancer patients supplied the node samples. Comment on this clonotype: Its matching antigen is unknown.

The CDR3 length is 16 residues. V lost 3 bases, J lost 5 bases, and 8 bases stayed unmatched. CDR1 is MDHEN, CDR2 SYDVKM, per germline. The sample consisted of axillary lymph node tissue. This sequence joins TRBV28 and TRBJ1-5; 9 nucleotides agree with TRBD1. This sequence was found in a female donor with breast cancer. Some clones in this sample may be carry-over from other donors' samples. This CDR3 is CASSFWDRVKYQPQHF. CDR3 DNA: TGTGCCAGCAGTTTTTGGGACAGGGTAAAGTATCAGCCCCAGCATTTT.